One sample yielded the 12 T cell receptor beta chains listed below, sequenced in a study of T-cell reconstitution after alpha-beta-depleted transplantation in children. Preparation of the TCRbeta library used unique molecular identifiers. TCRdb re-derived calls from the PCR reads in MiXCR, one entry per CDR3 protein. The data hold roughly 200,000 distinct CDR3 sequences, with roughly a tenth observed a single time. Here the sequenced sample was PBMCs, taken before TCRalphabeta/CD19-depleted stem cell transplant. Receptors were obtained from a child younger than two with acute myeloid leukemia, due to receive a stem cell transplant.

This clonotype appeared many times. CDR3 coding DNA: TGCGCCAGCAGCCCTGGGGTCGACACTAAAACCGGGGAGCTGTTTTTT. Translating it yields CASSPGVDTKTGELFF. The chain uses TRBV5-1 and TRBJ2-2; D ambiguous. The V gene lost 4 bases and the J gene lost 5 bases, with 18 bases spanning the gap. There are 16 residues in the CDR3. The germline CDR1 and CDR2 sequences are SGHRS and YFSETQ.

The table lists this clonotype with many counts. J is TRBJ2-7 and V is TRBV20-1, with D tentatively TRBD1 (6 bases). V lost 4 bases, J lost 3 bases, and 7 bases lay in between. The CDR3 consists of 11 residues. CDR1 is DFQATT and CDR2 is SNEGSKA in the germline V gene (reference sequence). CDR3 loop: CSANRDYEQYF. The CDR3 nucleotides read TGCAGTGCTAACAGGGACTACGAGCAGTACTTC.

This clonotype came up many times. J is TRBJ1-2 and V is TRBV27, with 7 nucleotides matching TRBD1. CDR3 length: 16 residues. From germline, CDR1 is MNHEY and CDR2 SMNVEV (reference sequence). After removal of 4 bases from V and 0 bases from J, the junction contained 8 bases not matched to a gene. The CDR3 spells CASSSYTDRPNYGYTF. CDR3 DNA: TGTGCCAGCAGTTCATACACGGACAGGCCTAACTATGGCTACACCTTC.

This clonotype was seen ten or more times. V usage is TRBV11-3 and J usage is TRBJ2-1; D remains ambiguous. Deletions cut 0 bases from V and 15 bases from J, with 12 bases between. The CDR3 has 12 amino acids. Germline lookup yields CDR1 SGHNT and CDR2 YENEEA. CDR3 residues: CASSLEFDNPFF. The CDR3 DNA is TGTGCCAGCAGCTTAGAATTTGATAACCCGTTCTTC.

In its sample, this clonotype was seen many times. The chain uses TRBV5-1 and TRBJ1-3; 7 bases are shared with TRBD1. CDR3 length: 16 amino acids. CDR1 is SGHRS and CDR2 is YFSETQ in the germline V gene. V shed 1 base, J shed 0 bases, and the junction held 4 bases outside the gene matches. The CDR3 here is CASSLTGAYSGNTIYF. CDR3 nucleotides: TGCGCCAGCAGCTTGACAGGGGCTTACTCTGGAAACACCATATATTTT.

At least ten counts were recorded for this clonotype. The rearrangement joins TRBV4-1 to TRBJ1-1; no firm D call. Per the germline V gene, CDR1 is MGHRA and CDR2 is YSYEKL. This CDR3 has 13 amino acids. The V end lost 3 bases, the J end lost 0 bases, and 5 bases lay between the germline ends. The CDR3 DNA reads TGCGCCAGCAGCCATGGGGTGAACACTGAAGCTTTCTTT. This codes for CASSHGVNTEAFF.

There are many counts of this clonotype. V usage is TRBV5-1 and J usage is TRBJ1-5, with D unclear. The CDR3 has 13 amino acids. Trimming shortened V by 0 bases and J by 7 bases, and 8 bases separated the two germline ends. Germline loops: CDR1 SGHRS, CDR2 YFSETQ. The CDR3 here is CASSLVGEQPQHF. The CDR3 DNA reads as TGCGCCAGCAGCTTGGTGGGAGAACAGCCCCAGCATTTT. Based on the CDR3 plus reference TRBV5-1 and TRBJ1-5, the full variable domain is KAGVTQTPRYLIKTRGQQVTLSCSPISGHRSVSWYQQTPGQGLQFLFEYFSETQRNKGNFPGRFSGRQFSNSRSEMNVSTLELGDSALYLCASSLVGEQPQHFGDGTRLSIL.

In this sample, this clonotype turned up many times. This rearrangement joins TRBV10-1 to TRBJ1-5, with D hard to call. V was trimmed by 3 bases and J by 4 bases, leaving 7 bases between them. The CDR3 runs to 13 residues. Germline V lookup: CDR1 WNHNN, CDR2 SYGVQD (reference sequence). The CDR3 region has the DNA TGCGCCAGCAGTGAAGCAGCAAATCAGCCCCAGCATTTT. This encodes CASSEAANQPQHF.

The J gene is TRBJ1-5, the V gene TRBV7-8; D gene unclear. V was cut by 7 bases and J by 0 bases, with 16 bases left in between. Looked up from germline, CDR1 is SGHVS and CDR2 is FQNEAQ. The CDR3 covers 16 residues. This CDR3 reads CASMKGIHYSNQPQHF. The CDR3 DNA reads as TGTGCCAGCATGAAGGGAATTCATTATAGCAATCAGCCCCAGCATTTT.

V usage is TRBV11-2 and J usage is TRBJ1-4; TRBD1 matches 7 bases. The CDR3 has 14 amino acids. The germline V gene has CDR1 SGHAT and CDR2 FQNNGV. V was clipped by 5 bases and J by 8 bases; unmatched bases: 8. CDR3 amino acids: CASSETRGLEKLFF. The CDR3 bases are TGTGCCAGCAGCGAGACGAGGGGGCTGGAAAAACTGTTTTTT.

This clonotype was detected many times. The chain joins TRBV18 to TRBJ2-1; 13 bases agree with TRBD2. The CDR3 runs 15 residues. CDR1 is KGHSH, CDR2 LQKENI, per germline. Unmatched junction bases numbered 3, after V lost 1 base and J lost 9 bases. The CDR3 nucleotides read TGTGCCAGCTCACCACGGACTAGCGGGGGTGGTGAGCAGTTCTTC. It translates to CASSPRTSGGGEQFF.

This clonotype was found many times. The chain combines TRBV7-9 with TRBJ1-5; D unresolved. Trimming stripped 1 base from V and 8 bases from J, with 18 bases between. The CDR3 totals 16 residues. The germline V gene has CDR1 SEHNR and CDR2 FQNEAQ (reference sequence). CDR3 loop: CASSLGVGGLAEPQHF. The CDR3 region has the DNA TGTGCCAGCAGCTTAGGGGTAGGCGGCCTGGCCGAGCCCCAGCATTTT.